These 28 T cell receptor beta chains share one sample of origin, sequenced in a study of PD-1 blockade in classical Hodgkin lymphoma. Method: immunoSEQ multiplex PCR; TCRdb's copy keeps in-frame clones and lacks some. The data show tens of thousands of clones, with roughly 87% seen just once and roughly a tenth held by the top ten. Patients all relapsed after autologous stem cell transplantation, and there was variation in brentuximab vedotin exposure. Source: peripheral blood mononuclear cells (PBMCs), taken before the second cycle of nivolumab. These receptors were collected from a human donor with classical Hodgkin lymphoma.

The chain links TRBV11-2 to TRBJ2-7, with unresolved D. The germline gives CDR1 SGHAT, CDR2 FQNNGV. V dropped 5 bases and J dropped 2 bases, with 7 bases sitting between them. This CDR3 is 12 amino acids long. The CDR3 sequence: CASSPMAYEQYF. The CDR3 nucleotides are TGTGCCAGCAGCCCCATGGCCTACGAGCAGTACTTC.

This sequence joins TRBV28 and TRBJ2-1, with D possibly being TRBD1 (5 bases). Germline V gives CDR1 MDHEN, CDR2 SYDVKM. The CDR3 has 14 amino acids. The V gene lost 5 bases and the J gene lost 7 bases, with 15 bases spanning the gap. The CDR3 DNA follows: TGTGCCAGCAGTCCCCCCGGACGGACAAATGAGCAGTTCTTC. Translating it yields CASSPPGRTNEQFF.

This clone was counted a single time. CDR3 DNA: TGTGCCAGCTCACAGAGACAGGGTCCCGACGAGCAGTACTTC. Protein product: CASSQRQGPDEQYF. V and J are TRBV18 and TRBJ2-7, with 7 bases matching TRBD1. Losses at the gene ends were 4 bases for V and 5 bases for J; bases not matched to a gene: 8. Germline V lookup: CDR1 KGHSH, CDR2 LQKENI. The CDR3 has 14 amino acids.

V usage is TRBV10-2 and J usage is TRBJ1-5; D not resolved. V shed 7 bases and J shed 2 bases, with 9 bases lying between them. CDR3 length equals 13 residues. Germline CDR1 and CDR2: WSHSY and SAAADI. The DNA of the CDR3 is TGCGCCAGCACAATAGGGCGCAATCAGCCCCAGCATTTT. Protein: CASTIGRNQPQHF.

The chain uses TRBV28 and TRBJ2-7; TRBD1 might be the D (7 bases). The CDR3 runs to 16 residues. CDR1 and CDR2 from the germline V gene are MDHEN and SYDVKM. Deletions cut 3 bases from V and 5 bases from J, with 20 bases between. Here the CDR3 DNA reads TGTGCCAGCAGTTTGGCTGGAGTCAGGGGGGCAAACGAGCAGTACTTC. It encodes CASSLAGVRGANEQYF.

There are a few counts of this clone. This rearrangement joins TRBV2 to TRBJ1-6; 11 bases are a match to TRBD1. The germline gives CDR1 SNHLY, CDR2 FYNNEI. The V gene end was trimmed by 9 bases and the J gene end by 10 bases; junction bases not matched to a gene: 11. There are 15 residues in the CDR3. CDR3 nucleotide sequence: TGTGCCAGGCGCGAGGGACAGGGGGTTTCGTCACCCCTCCACTTT. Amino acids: CARREGQGVSSPLHF.

The CDR3 region is CASSSMTGLTGELFF. The CDR3 nucleotides read TGTGCCAGCAGCTCAATGACAGGACTCACCGGGGAGCTGTTTTTT. The rearrangement joins TRBV7-9 to TRBJ2-2; tentatively, D is TRBD1 (6 bases). CDR3 length: 15 amino acids. The V end was cut by 4 bases, the J end by 4 bases, with 13 bases between. Germline V gene sequence: CDR1 SEHNR, CDR2 FQNEAQ (reference sequence).

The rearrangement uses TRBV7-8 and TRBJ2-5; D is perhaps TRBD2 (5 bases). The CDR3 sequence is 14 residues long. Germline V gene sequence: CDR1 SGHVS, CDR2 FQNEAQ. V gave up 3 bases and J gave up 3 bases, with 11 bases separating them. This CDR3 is CASSFPTRKETQYF. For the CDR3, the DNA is TGTGCCAGCAGCTTCCCCACTAGGAAAGAGACCCAGTACTTC.

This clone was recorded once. CDR3 amino acids: CASRALAGAYEQYF. The CDR3 DNA reads TGCGCCAGCAGAGCCCTAGCGGGGGCCTACGAGCAGTACTTC. This rearrangement joins TRBV5-1 to TRBJ2-7, with TRBD2 matching over 10 bases. This CDR3 region has 14 residues. Germline V gene data show CDR1 as SGHRS and CDR2 as YFSETQ. V shed 5 bases, J shed 2 bases, and the junction held 4 bases outside the gene matches.

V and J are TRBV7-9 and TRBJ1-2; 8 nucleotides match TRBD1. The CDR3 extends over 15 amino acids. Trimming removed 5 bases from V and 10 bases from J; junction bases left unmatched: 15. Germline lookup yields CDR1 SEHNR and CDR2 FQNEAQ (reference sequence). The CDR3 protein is CASSRGQGGPEIYTF. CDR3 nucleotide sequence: TGTGCCAGCAGCCGAGGACAGGGAGGGCCGGAGATCTACACCTTC.

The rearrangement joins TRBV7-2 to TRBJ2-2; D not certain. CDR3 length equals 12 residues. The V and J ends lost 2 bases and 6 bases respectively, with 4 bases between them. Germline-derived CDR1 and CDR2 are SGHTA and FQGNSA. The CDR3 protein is CASSLSAGELFF. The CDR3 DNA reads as TGTGCCAGCAGCTTATCCGCCGGGGAGCTGTTTTTT.

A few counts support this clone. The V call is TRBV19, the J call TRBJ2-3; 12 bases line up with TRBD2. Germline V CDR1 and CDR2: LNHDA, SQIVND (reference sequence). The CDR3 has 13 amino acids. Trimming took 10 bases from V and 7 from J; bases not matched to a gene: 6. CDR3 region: CATLTSGGNTQYF. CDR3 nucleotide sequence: TGTGCCACCCTAACTAGCGGGGGGAATACGCAGTATTTT.

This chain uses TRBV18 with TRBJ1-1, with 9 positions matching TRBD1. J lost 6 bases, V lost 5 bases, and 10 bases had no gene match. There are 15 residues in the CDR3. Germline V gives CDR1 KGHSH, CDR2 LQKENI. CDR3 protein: CASSVRDREFAEAFF. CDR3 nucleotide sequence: TGTGCCAGCTCAGTCCGGGACAGGGAATTCGCTGAAGCTTTCTTT.

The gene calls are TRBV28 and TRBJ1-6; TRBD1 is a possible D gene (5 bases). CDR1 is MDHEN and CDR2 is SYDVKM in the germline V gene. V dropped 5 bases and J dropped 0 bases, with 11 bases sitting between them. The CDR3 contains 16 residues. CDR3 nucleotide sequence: TGTGCCAGCAGTCTCCGGGGCCTCTCCTATAATTCACCCCTCCACTTT. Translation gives CASSLRGLSYNSPLHF.

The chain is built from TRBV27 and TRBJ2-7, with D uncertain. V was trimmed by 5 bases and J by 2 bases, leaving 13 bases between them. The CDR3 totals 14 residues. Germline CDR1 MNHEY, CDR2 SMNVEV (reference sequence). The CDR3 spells CASSHGAATYEQYF. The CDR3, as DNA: TGTGCCAGCAGTCACGGTGCTGCCACCTACGAGCAGTACTTC.

The CDR3 DNA follows: TGTGCCAGCAGAGAGATAGCGGGAGGGGTATGGGAGCAGTACTTC. Its translation is CASREIAGGVWEQYF. The rearrangement uses TRBV28 and TRBJ2-7; 11 bases are shared with TRBD2. CDR1 is MDHEN and CDR2 is SYDVKM in the germline V gene. The CDR3 runs 15 residues. V lost 6 bases, J lost 7 bases, and 11 bases stayed unmatched. The full variable domain, with the rest looked up from reference TRBV28 and TRBJ2-7, is DVKVTQSSRYLVKRTGEKVFLECVQDMDHENMFWYRQDPGLGLRLIYFSYDVKMKEKGDIPEGYSVSREKKERFSLILESASTNQTSMYLCASREIAGGVWEQYFGPGTRLTVT.

The CDR3, as DNA: TGTGCCAGCAGACCCCAAACGACAGGGAAATCACCCCTCCACTTT. It translates to CASRPQTTGKSPLHF. The chain is built from TRBV6-5 and TRBJ1-6; the match to TRBD1 covers 7 bases. Germline V CDR1 and CDR2: MNHEY, SVGAGI. V lost 6 bases and J lost 10; bases outside the gene matches: 12. This CDR3 comprises 15 residues.

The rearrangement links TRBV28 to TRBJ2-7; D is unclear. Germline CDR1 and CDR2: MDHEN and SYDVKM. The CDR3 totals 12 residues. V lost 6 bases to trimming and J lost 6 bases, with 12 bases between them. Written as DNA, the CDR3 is TGTGCCAGCAGCCCCTACAAGGCCGAGCAGTACTTC. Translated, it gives CASSPYKAEQYF.

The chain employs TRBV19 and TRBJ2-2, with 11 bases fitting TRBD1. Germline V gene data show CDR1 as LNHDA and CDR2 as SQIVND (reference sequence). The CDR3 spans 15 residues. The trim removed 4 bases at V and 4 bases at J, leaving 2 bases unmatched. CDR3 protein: CASSRGTGGTGELFF. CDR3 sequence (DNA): TGTGCCAGTAGTAGGGGGACAGGGGGCACCGGGGAGCTGTTTTTT. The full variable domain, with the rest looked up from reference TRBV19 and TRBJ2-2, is DGGITQSPKYLFRKEGQNVTLSCEQNLNHDAMYWYRQDPGQGLRLIYYSQIVNDFQKGDIAEGYSVSREKKESFPLTVTSAQKNPTAFYLCASSRGTGGTGELFFGEGSRLTVL.

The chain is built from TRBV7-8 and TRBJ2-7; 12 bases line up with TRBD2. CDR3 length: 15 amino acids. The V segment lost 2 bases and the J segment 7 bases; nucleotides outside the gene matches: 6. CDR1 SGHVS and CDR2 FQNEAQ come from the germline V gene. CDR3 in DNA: TGTGCCAGCAGCTTACTAGCGGGAGGGCCGAGGGAGCAGTACTTC. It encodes CASSLLAGGPREQYF.

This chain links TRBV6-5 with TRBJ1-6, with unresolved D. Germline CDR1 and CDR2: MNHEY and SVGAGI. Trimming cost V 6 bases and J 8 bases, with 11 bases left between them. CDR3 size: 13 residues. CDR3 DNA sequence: TGTGCCAGCAGAGGTTGGAAGGATTCACCCCTCCACTTT. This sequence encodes CASRGWKDSPLHF.

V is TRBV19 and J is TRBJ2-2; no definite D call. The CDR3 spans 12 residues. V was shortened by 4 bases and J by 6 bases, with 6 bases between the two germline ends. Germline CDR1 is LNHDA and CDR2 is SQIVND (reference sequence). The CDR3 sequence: CASSTVSGELFF. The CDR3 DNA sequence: TGTGCCAGTAGTACGGTGTCCGGGGAGCTGTTTTTT.

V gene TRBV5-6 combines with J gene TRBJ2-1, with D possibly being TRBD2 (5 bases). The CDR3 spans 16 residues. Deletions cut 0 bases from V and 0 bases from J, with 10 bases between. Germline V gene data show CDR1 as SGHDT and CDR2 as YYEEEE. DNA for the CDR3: TGTGCCAGCAGCTTGGGGCTAGCAGACTCCTACAATGAGCAGTTCTTC. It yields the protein CASSLGLADSYNEQFF.

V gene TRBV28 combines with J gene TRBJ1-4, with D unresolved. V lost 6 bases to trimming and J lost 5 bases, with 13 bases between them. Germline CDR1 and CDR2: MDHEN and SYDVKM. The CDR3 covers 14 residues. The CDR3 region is CASRPGWLNEKLFF. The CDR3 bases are TGTGCCAGCAGGCCGGGGTGGTTGAATGAAAAACTGTTTTTT.

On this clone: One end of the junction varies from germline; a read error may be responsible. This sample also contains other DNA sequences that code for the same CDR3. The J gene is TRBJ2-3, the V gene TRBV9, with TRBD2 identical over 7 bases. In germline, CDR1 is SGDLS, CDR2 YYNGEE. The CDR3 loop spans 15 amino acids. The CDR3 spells CASSARGDRTDTQYF. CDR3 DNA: TGTGCCAGCAGCGCCCGGGGGGACCGCACAGATACGCAATATTTT.

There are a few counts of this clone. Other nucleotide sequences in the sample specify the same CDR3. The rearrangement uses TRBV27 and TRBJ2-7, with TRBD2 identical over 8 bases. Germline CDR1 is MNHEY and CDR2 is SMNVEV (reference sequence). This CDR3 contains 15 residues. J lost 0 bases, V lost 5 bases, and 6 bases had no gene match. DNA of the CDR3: TGTGCCAGCAGTCGTCTAGCGGGCAGCTCCTACGAGCAGTACTTC. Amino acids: CASSRLAGSSYEQYF.

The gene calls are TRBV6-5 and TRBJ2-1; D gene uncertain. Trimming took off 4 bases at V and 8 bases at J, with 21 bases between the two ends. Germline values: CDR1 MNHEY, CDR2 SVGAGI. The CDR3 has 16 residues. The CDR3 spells CASSSRPETAIYEQFF. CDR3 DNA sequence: TGTGCCAGCAGTTCAAGGCCCGAAACAGCAATTTATGAGCAGTTCTTC.

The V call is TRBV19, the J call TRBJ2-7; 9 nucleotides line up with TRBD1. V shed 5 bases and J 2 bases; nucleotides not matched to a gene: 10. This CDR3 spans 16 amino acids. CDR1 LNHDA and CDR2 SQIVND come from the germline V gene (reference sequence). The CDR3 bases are TGTGCCAGTAGTGCTCTACACAGGGGGCAAACCTACGAGCAGTACTTC. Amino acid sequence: CASSALHRGQTYEQYF. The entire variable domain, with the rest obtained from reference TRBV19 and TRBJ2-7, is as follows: DGGITQSPKYLFRKEGQNVTLSCEQNLNHDAMYWYRQDPGQGLRLIYYSQIVNDFQKGDIAEGYSVSREKKESFPLTVTSAQKNPTAFYLCASSALHRGQTYEQYFGPGTRLTVT.